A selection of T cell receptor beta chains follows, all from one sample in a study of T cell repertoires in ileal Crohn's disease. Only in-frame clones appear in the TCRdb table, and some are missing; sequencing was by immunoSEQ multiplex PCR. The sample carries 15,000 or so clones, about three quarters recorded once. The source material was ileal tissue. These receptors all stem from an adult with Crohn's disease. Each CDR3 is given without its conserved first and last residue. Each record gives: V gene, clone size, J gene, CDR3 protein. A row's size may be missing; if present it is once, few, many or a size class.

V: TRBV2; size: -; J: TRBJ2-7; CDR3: ASSGVGDEQY
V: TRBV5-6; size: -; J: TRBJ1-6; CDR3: ASSLETSPLH
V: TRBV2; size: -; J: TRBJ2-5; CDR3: ASSEAVRTQY
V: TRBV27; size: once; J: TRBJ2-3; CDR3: ASKSSGADTDTQY
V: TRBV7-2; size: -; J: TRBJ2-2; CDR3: ASSLVGRTSISGELF
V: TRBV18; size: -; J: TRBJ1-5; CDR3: ASSPGAAQPQH
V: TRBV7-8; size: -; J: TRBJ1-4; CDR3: ASSLGRLFANEKLF
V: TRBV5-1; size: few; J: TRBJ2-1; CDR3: ASESGTGRSYNEQF
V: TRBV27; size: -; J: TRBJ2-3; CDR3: ASSQGTGGSTDTQY
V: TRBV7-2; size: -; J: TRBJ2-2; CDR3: ASSFGGIGTGELF
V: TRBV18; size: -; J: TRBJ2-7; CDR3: ASSPSSRPSYEQY
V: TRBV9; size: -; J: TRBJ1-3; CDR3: ASSVGGFRSGNTIY
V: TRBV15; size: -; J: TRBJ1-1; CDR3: ATSREEGTEAF
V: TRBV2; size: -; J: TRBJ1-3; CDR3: ASSYGQGVLPGPGNTIY
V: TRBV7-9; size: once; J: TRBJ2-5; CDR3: ASSLAPAAQETQY
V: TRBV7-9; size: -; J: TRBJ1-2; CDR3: ASSPDRNYGYT
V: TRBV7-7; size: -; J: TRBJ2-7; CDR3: ASSLEYGAGEQY
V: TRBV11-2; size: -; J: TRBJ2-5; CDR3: ASSLDGQGRETQY
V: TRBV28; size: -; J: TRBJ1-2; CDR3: ASSQVLANYGYT
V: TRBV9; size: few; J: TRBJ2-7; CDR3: ASSGTTSYEQY
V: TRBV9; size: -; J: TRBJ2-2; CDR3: ASSVTSGGASTGELF
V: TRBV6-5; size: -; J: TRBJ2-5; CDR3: ASSYGRGQHGETQY
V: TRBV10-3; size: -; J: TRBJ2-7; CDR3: AISESMGRDRANNPYEQY
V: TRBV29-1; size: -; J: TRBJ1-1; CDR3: SVLGQGKTEAF
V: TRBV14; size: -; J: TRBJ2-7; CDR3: ASSQARGRTGGDEQY
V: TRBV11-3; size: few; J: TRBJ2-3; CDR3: ASSLGLAGGTDTQY
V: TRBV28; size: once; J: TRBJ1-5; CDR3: ASTLRRTGNQPQH
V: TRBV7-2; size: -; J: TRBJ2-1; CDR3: ASSLQGGRANEQF
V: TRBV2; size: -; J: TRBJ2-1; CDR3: ATTAWGNEQF
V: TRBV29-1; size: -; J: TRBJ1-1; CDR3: SVGDRGLTEAF
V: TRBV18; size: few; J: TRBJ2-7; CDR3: ASSPAGSKGEQY
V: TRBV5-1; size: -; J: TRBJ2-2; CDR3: ASSLGGNRVNTGELF
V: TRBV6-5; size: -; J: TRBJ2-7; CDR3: ASSASPLSYEQY
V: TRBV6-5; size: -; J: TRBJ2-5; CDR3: ASSYGETQY
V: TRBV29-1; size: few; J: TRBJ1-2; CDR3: SVEDRTGLGLSGYT
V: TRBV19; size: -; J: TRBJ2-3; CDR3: ASSPLGDTQY
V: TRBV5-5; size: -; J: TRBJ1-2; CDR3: ASSPDGPYGYT
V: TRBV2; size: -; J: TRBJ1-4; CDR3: ASHPQGAGATNEKLF
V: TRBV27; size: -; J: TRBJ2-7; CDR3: ASSSYRGLYYEQY
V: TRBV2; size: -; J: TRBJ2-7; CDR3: ASSGDGAGVKQY
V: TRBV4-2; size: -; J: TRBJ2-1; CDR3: ASSQDRSGGTDEQF
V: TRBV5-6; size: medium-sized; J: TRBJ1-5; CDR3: ASSFSNQPQH